Following are 21 T cell receptor beta chains from one sample sequenced in a study of Ad26.COV2.S vaccination and SARS-CoV-2 variants. The data were produced by immunoSEQ multiplex PCR, yet TCRdb's version contains in-frame clones alone and is incomplete. The sample holds about 680,000 clones; 80% to 90% are singletons and the top ten take nearly 1.5%. As for treatment: roughly 18 received Ad26.COV2.S at low or high dose, single or two shots; about 5 received placebo; per-sample allocation not given. Samples came from day 63 after the first vaccine or placebo injection. The sequences come from peripheral blood, collected in a trial of Ad26.COV2.S vaccine versus placebo. Source of these receptors: a person between 18 and 60 years old who received the Ad26.COV2.S COVID-19 vaccine or a placebo.

The CDR3 nucleotides read TGCAGCGTTGGGTCAGGGGGTTCAGATACGCAGTATTTT. As protein: CSVGSGGSDTQYF. This chain uses TRBV29-1 with TRBJ2-3; TRBD1 matches at 7 bases. This CDR3 has 13 amino acids. CDR1 is SQVTM, CDR2 ANQGSEA, per germline. Germline trimming cut 4 bases from V and 4 bases from J; bases unmatched to any gene: 5.

The chain carries TRBV19 and TRBJ1-2, with a possible D match to TRBD1 (5 bases). The CDR3 is made up of 15 amino acids. V was shortened by 3 bases and J by 4 bases, with 15 bases between the two germline ends. Germline CDR1 LNHDA, CDR2 SQIVND (reference sequence). CDR3 sequence: CASSIRDRGIYGYTF. For the CDR3, the DNA is TGTGCCAGTAGTATCCGGGACCGGGGGATCTATGGCTACACCTTC.

The V and J genes are TRBV6-5 and TRBJ1-2; D gene ambiguous. This CDR3 spans 15 amino acids. Trimming removed 6 bases at V and 8 bases at J, with 22 bases between. Per the germline V gene, CDR1 is MNHEY and CDR2 is SVGAGI. This CDR3 reads CASSAESRGAGGYTF. CDR3 nucleotide sequence: TGTGCCAGCAGCGCCGAATCCCGGGGTGCGGGGGGCTACACCTTC.

The chain links TRBV7-8 to TRBJ1-1, with a possible D match to TRBD1 (5 bases). This CDR3 is built from 15 residues. V lost 5 bases, J lost 0 bases, and 13 bases lay in between. Per germline, CDR1 SGHVS and CDR2 FQNEAQ. The CDR3 nucleotides are TGTGCCAGCAGCCTAAACCAGGGCCTGAACACTGAAGCTTTCTTT. It encodes CASSLNQGLNTEAFF.

This chain connects TRBV9 to TRBJ2-7; D is ambiguous. Per germline, CDR1 SGDLS and CDR2 YYNGEE. Trimming removed 0 bases from V and 6 bases from J, with 13 bases in between. CDR3 length equals 14 residues. For the CDR3, the DNA is TGTGCCAGCAGCGTAGAGGACCTAACCTCCGAGCAGTACTTC. It is translated as CASSVEDLTSEQYF.

V is TRBV18 and J is TRBJ2-7; D tentatively fits TRBD1 or TRBD2 (5 bases each). The germline CDR1 and CDR2 sequences are KGHSH and LQKENI. The CDR3 has 14 amino acids. The ends were cut back, 5 bases at V and 6 bases at J, with 17 bases in the middle. The CDR3 spells CASSTGTTMIEQYF. In DNA form, the CDR3 reads TGTGCCAGCTCAACCGGGACGACGATGATCGAGCAGTACTTC.

This chain links TRBV7-9 with TRBJ2-3; 9 positions agree with TRBD2. J lost 2 bases, V lost 4 bases, and 4 bases had no gene match. The CDR3 sequence is 15 residues long. Germline CDR1 reads SEHNR; CDR2 reads FQNEAQ (reference sequence). CDR3 region: CASSSGTSSTDTQYF. As DNA, the CDR3 is TGTGCCAGCAGCTCCGGGACTAGCTCCACAGATACGCAGTATTTT.

The rearrangement joins TRBV5-1 to TRBJ1-4, with D perhaps TRBD1 (6 bases). The CDR3 loop spans 14 amino acids. CDR1 and CDR2 (germline): SGHRS, YFSETQ. The V gene lost 3 bases and the J gene lost 3 bases, with 9 bases spanning the gap. CDR3 nucleotide sequence: TGCGCCAGCAGCTCGGACAGAGCTAATGAAAAACTGTTTTTT. Translation gives CASSSDRANEKLFF.

J is TRBJ1-3 and V is TRBV10-3; TRBD1 matches 7 bases. Germline V gene data show CDR1 as ENHRY and CDR2 as SYGVKD. V dropped 3 bases and J dropped 4; count of bases not matched to a gene: 6. The CDR3 extends over 15 amino acids. The CDR3 DNA is TGTGCCATCAGTGAATCCCAGGGGGGAGGAAACACCATATATTTT. The encoded protein is CAISESQGGGNTIYF.

This clone was seen just once. The chain carries TRBV5-3 and TRBJ2-7; 12 nucleotides align to TRBD2. TRBV5-3 is an ORF, with its function uncertain. V lost 4 bases and J lost 7; bases outside the gene matches: 12. CDR3 size: 16 residues. CDR3 amino acids: CARSRRPSGRAGEQYF. CDR3 coding DNA: TGTGCCAGAAGCCGCCGGCCTAGCGGGAGGGCTGGGGAGCAGTACTTC.

The V gene is TRBV24-1, the J gene TRBJ2-1, with TRBD1 identical over 7 bases. The CDR3 contains 14 residues. V dropped 4 bases and J dropped 6; count of bases not matched to a gene: 5. Germline values: CDR1 KGHDR, CDR2 SFDVKD. This CDR3 is CATSDDRAVNEQFF. The CDR3 coding sequence is TGTGCCACCAGTGACGACAGGGCGGTCAATGAGCAGTTCTTC.

This chain joins TRBV12-5 and TRBJ1-1; maybe TRBD1 (6 bases). This CDR3 is built from 13 residues. Looked up from germline, CDR1 is LGHNT and CDR2 is FRNRAP. Trimming removed 8 bases at V and 4 bases at J, with 14 bases between. The CDR3, as DNA: TGTGCTAGTCGGGCAGGGGTCTTCACTGAAGCTTTCTTT. Its translation: CASRAGVFTEAFF.

Details on this clone: Other DNA sequences in the same sample also yield this CDR3. The rearrangement links TRBV11-3 to TRBJ2-1; no definite D call. Trimming stripped 0 bases from V and 7 bases from J, with 4 bases between. The CDR3 consists of 12 residues. The germline V gene encodes CDR1 SGHNT and CDR2 YENEEA. The CDR3 DNA is TGTGCCAGCAGCTTAGATGGTAATGAGCAGTTCTTC. It yields the protein CASSLDGNEQFF.

This chain uses TRBV9 with TRBJ1-2; D might be TRBD1 (6 bases). This CDR3 has 15 residues. Germline CDR1 is SGDLS and CDR2 is YYNGEE. Trimming took 0 bases from V and 3 from J, leaving 12 bases between them. This chain's CDR3 is CASSVEWGRDYGYTF. The CDR3 DNA follows: TGTGCCAGCAGCGTAGAGTGGGGGCGCGACTATGGCTACACCTTC.

The genes are TRBV5-1 and TRBJ1-4; no definite D call. Looked up from germline, CDR1 is SGHRS and CDR2 is YFSETQ. The CDR3 spans 16 residues. V was clipped by 2 bases and J by 2 bases, with 13 bases between them. Here the CDR3 reads CASSLGGWETNEKLFF. CDR3 DNA: TGCGCCAGCAGCTTAGGTGGATGGGAGACTAATGAAAAACTGTTTTTT.

The rearrangement uses TRBV5-4 and TRBJ1-2, with TRBD1 as a possible D gene (5 bases). The germline V and J ends were trimmed by 0 bases and 4 bases, with 16 bases remaining between them. This CDR3 has 16 residues. From germline, CDR1 is SGHNT and CDR2 YYREEE (reference sequence). CDR3 sequence reads: CASSLGSAGIIYGYTF. The CDR3 bases are TGTGCCAGCAGCTTGGGGTCGGCAGGGATTATCTATGGCTACACCTTC.

The DNA for the CDR3 is TGTGCCAGCAGTGAAGTGGGTGTGGGGCTTCAGCCCCAGCATTTT. It codes for CASSEVGVGLQPQHF. V usage is TRBV2 and J usage is TRBJ1-5; tentatively, D is TRBD1 (5 bases). Trimming took 1 base from V and 6 from J, leaving 13 bases between them. The CDR3 contains 15 residues. The germline V gene encodes CDR1 SNHLY and CDR2 FYNNEI.

The V gene is TRBV7-8, the J gene TRBJ1-1; no definite D call. Germline values: CDR1 SGHVS, CDR2 FQNEAQ. Trimming removed 2 bases from V and 0 bases from J, with 10 bases in between. The CDR3 runs 15 residues. DNA of the CDR3: TGTGCCAGCAGCTTATCGGTGATTATGAACACTGAAGCTTTCTTT. Translation gives CASSLSVIMNTEAFF. Full variable domain (outside the CDR3, taken from reference TRBV7-8 and TRBJ1-1): GAGVSQSPRYKVAKRGQDVALRCDPISGHVSLFWYQQALGQGPEFLTYFQNEAQLDKSGLPSDRFFAERPEGSVSTLKIQRTQQEDSAVYLCASSLSVIMNTEAFFGQGTRLTVV.

The V gene is TRBV13, the J gene TRBJ2-6; no reliable D call. V was shortened by 0 bases and J by 0 bases, with 12 bases between the two germline ends. This CDR3 spans 18 amino acids. Germline V gives CDR1 PRHDT, CDR2 FYEKMQ (reference sequence). DNA of the CDR3: TGTGCCAGCAGCTTAGGGCATCGCACCCTCTCTGGGGCCAACGTCCTGACTTTC. It yields the protein CASSLGHRTLSGANVLTF.

The table lists this clone with a count of one. The chain has TRBV30 and TRBJ1-1; no definite D call. The germline V gene has CDR1 GTSNPN and CDR2 SVGIG (reference sequence). The CDR3 runs to 12 residues. The V end lost 5 bases, the J end lost 2 bases, and 9 bases lay between the germline ends. CDR3 protein: CAWHGKNTEAFF. CDR3 nucleotide sequence: TGTGCCTGGCACGGAAAAAACACTGAAGCTTTCTTT.

The V gene is TRBV5-8, the J gene TRBJ1-1; 9 bases fit TRBD1. Trimming at V came to 0 bases and at J to 10 bases, leaving 4 bases not matched to a gene. This CDR3 has 13 amino acids. Per the germline V gene, CDR1 is SGHTS and CDR2 is YDEGEE. This chain's CDR3 is CASSLEGTGRAFF. CDR3 nucleotides: TGTGCCAGCAGCTTGGAAGGGACAGGGAGAGCTTTCTTT.